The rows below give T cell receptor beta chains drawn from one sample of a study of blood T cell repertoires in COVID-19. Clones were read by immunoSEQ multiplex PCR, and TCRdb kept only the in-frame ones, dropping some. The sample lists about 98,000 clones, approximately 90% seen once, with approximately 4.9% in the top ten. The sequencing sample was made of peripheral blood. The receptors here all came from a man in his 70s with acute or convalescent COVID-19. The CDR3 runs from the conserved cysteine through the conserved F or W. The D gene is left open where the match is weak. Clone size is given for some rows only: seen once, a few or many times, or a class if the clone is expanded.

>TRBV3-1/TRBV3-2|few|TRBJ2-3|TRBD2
CASSPPAGDTDTQYF
TGTGCCAGCAGCCCCCCAGCGGGGGACACAGATACGCAGTATTTT
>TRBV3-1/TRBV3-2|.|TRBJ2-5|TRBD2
CASSQGSGTTTAETQYF
TGTGCCAGCAGCCAAGGATCCGGGACTACGACGGCAGAGACCCAGTACTTC
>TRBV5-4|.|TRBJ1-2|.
CASSLVGGSYGYTF
TGTGCCAGCAGCCTTGTAGGGGGATCCTATGGCTACACCTTC
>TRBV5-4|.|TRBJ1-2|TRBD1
CASSSDRRGLNGYTF
TGTGCCAGCAGCTCGGACAGGAGGGGGTTGAATGGCTACACCTTC
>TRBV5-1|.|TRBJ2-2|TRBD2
CASESGGNTGELFF
TGCGCCAGCGAAAGCGGGGGTAACACCGGGGAGCTGTTTTTT
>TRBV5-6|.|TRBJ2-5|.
CASSFTGETQYF
TGTGCCAGCAGCTTTACGGGAGAGACCCAGTACTTC
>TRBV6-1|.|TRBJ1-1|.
CASSEGGGYTEAFF
TGTGCCAGCAGTGAGGGGGGGGGTTACACTGAAGCTTTCTTT
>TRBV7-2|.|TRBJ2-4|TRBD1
CASSEQGALDIQYF
TGTGCCAGCAGCGAACAGGGGGCATTGGACATTCAGTACTTC
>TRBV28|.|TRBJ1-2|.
CASSTQVPRGYTF
TGTGCCAGCAGTACACAGGTTCCTCGTGGCTACACCTTC
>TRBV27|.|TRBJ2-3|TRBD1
CASSSQGADTQYF
TGTGCCAGCAGTTCGCAGGGGGCAGATACGCAGTATTTT
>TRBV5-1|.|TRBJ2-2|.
CASSLAGQGGTGELFF
TGCGCCAGCAGCTTGGCGGGTCAGGGAGGCACCGGGGAGCTGTTTTTT
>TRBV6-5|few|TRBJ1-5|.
CASSAEPTANQPQHF
TGTGCCAGCAGCGCGGAACCGACGGCTAATCAGCCCCAGCATTTT
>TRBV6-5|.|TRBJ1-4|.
CATWGGAPNEKLFF
TGTGCTACATGGGGGGGCGCCCCTAATGAAAAACTGTTTTTT
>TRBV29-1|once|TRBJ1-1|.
CSVEQGNTEAFF
TGCAGCGTTGAACAGGGGAACACTGAAGCTTTCTTT
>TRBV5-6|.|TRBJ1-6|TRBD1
CASSRTGGAINSPLHF
TGTGCCAGCAGCAGGACAGGGGGCGCGATCAACTCACCCCTCCACTTT
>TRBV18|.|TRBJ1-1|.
CASSGALMNTEAFF
TGTGCCAGCTCAGGGGCACTTATGAACACTGAAGCTTTCTTT
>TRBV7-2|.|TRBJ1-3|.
CASTPGGAHSGNTIYF
TGTGCCAGCACTCCCGGGGGGGCCCACTCTGGAAACACCATATATTTT
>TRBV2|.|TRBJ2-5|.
CASSRGGAKETQYF
TGTGCCTCGTCCAGAGGGGGGGCCAAGGAGACCCAGTACTTC
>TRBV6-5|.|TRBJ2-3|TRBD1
CASSWDRGGTDTQYF
TGTGCCAGCAGTTGGGACAGGGGTGGGACAGATACGCAGTATTTT
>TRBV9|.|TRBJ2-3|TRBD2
CASSVNRLAGLHTDTQYF
TGTGCCAGCAGCGTAAACCGACTAGCGGGCCTCCACACAGATACGCAGTATTTT
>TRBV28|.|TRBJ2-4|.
CAIQPGSFLAKNIQYF
TGTGCCATCCAACCTGGCAGTTTCCTAGCCAAAAACATTCAGTACTTC
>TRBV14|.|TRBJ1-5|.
CASSQAGVIQPQHF
TGTGCCAGCAGCCAAGCAGGGGTAATCCAGCCCCAGCATTTT
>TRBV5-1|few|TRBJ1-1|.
CASSLSGSLNTEAFF
TGCGCCAGCAGCTTGAGCGGATCTCTGAACACTGAAGCTTTCTTT
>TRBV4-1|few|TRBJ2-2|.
CASSQGTANTGELFF
TGCGCCAGCAGCCAAGGGACAGCTAACACCGGGGAGCTGTTTTTT
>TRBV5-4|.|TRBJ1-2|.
CASSSDRSYGYTF
TGTGCCAGCAGCTCCGACAGGTCCTATGGCTACACCTTC
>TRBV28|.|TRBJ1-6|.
CASSRGGNSPLHF
TGTGCCAGCAGTAGGGGGGGGAATTCACCCCTCCACTTT
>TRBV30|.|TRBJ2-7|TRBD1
CAWSSPGQGAYEQYF
TGTGCCTGGAGTTCACCGGGACAGGGGGCCTACGAGCAGTACTTC
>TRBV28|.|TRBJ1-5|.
CASSLGLLNQPQHF
TGTGCCAGCAGTTTGGGACTGCTCAATCAGCCCCAGCATTTT
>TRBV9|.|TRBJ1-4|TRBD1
CASSIGTGSEKLFF
TGTGCCAGCAGCATCGGGACAGGGAGTGAAAAACTGTTTTTT
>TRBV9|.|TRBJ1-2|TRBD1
CASSIVPGQGTAGYTF
TGTGCCAGCAGCATCGTCCCGGGACAGGGAACGGCGGGCTACACCTTC
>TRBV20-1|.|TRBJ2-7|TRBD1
CSASPGTAYEQYF
TGCAGTGCTAGTCCCGGGACAGCCTACGAGCAGTACTTC
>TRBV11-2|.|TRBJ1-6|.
CASSSVQGWGSPLHF
TGTGCCAGCAGCTCAGTACAGGGTTGGGGTTCACCCCTCCACTTT
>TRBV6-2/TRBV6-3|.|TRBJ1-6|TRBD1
CASSYSNRQGHSPLHF
TGTGCCAGCAGTTACAGCAACAGACAGGGACACTCACCCCTCCACTTT
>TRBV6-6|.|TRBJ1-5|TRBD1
CASGQDRFNQPQHF
TGTGCCAGCGGCCAGGACAGGTTCAATCAGCCCCAGCATTTT
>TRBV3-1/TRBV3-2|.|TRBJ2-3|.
CASSQARVGGDTQYF
TGTGCCAGCAGCCAAGCCCGGGTAGGTGGGGATACGCAGTATTTT
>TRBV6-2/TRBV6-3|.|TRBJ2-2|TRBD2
CASCWLAGVYGELFF
TGTGCCAGCTGTTGGCTAGCGGGGGTATACGGGGAGCTGTTTTTT
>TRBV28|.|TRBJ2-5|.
CASAQPRGAGETQYF
TGTGCCAGCGCCCAACCTCGGGGGGCCGGAGAGACCCAGTACTTC
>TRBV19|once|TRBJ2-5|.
CASSPGLTQETQYF
TGTGCCAGTAGCCCTGGACTCACGCAAGAGACCCAGTACTTC
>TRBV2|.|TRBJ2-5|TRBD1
CASGGDRGRETQYF
TGTGCCAGCGGCGGGGACAGGGGGCGGGAGACCCAGTACTTC
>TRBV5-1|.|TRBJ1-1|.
CASSRGQSNTEAFF
TGCGCCAGCAGCCGAGGACAGTCGAACACTGAAGCTTTCTTT
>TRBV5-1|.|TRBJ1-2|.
CASSLSGYGYTF
TGCGCCAGCAGCTTGTCGGGATATGGCTACACCTTC
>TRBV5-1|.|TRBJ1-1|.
CASSPRTALRNTEAFF
TGCGCCAGCAGCCCCCGGACAGCCCTTAGGAACACTGAAGCTTTCTTT
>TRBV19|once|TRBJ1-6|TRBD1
CASSETGDGNSPLHF
TGTGCCAGTAGTGAGACAGGGGACGGGAATTCACCCCTCCACTTT
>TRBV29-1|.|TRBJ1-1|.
CSVSRGYTEAFF
TGCAGCGTTAGTAGGGGCTACACTGAAGCTTTCTTT
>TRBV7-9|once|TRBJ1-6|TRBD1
CASCPGGPDSPLHF
TGTGCCAGCTGCCCAGGGGGCCCCGATTCACCCCTCCACTTT
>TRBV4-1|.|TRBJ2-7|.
CASSQDPGLGSYEQYF
TGCGCCAGCAGCCAAGATCCAGGGCTTGGATCCTACGAGCAGTACTTC
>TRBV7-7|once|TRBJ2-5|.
CASSLAPSYETQYF
TGTGCTAGCAGCTTAGCGCCTAGCTACGAGACCCAGTACTTC
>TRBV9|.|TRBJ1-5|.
CASSEGGQGSNQPQHF
TGTGCCAGCAGCGAGGGGGGGCAGGGTAGCAATCAGCCCCAGCATTTT